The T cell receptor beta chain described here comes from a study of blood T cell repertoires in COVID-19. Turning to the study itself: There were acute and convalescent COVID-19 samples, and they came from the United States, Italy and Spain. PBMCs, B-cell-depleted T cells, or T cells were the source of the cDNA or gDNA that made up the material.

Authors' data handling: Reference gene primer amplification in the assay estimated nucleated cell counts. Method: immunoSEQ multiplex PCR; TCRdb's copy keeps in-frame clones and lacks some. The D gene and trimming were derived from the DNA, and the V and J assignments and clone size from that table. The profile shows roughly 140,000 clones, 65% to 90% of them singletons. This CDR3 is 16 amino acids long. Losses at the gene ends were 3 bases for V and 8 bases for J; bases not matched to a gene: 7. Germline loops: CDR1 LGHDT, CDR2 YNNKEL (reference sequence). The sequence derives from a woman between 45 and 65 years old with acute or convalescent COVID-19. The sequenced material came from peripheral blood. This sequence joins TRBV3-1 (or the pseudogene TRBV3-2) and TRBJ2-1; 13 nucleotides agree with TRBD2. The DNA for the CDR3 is TGTGCCAGCAGCCAGTTGGGACTAGCGGGATGGGATGAGCAGTTCTTC. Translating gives CASSQLGLAGWDEQFF.